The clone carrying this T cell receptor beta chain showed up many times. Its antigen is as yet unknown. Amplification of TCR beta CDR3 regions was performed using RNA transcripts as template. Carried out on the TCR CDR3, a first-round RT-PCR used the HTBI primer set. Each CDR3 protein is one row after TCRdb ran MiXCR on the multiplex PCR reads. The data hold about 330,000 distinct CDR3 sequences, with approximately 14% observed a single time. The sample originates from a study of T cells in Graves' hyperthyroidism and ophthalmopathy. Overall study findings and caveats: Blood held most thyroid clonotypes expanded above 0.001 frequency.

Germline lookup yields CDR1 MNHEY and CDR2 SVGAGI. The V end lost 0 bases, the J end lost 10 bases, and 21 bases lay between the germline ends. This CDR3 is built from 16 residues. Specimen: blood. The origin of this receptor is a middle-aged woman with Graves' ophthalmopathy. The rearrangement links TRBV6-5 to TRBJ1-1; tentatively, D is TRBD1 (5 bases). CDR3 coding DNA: TGTGCCAGCAGTTACTCGACCCTATTGGGGGAACTCGGAGCTTTCTTT. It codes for CASSYSTLLGELGAFF.